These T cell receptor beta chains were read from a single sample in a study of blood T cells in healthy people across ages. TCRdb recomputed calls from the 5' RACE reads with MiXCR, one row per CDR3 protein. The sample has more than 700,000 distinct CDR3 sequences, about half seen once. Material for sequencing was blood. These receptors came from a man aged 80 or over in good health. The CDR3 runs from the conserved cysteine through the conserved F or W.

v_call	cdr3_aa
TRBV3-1	CASSQDLLTGRLNEQFF
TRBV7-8	CASSLIDSVYNEQFF
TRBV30	CARKGGSSTDTQYF
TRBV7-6	CASRDGTASSTGELFF
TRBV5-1	CASSLGGQTYGYTF
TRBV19	CASSTYGLGGTDTQYF
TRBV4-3	CASSHPRGGSTDTQYF
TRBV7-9	CASSTQAREQYF
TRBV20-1	CSAGGTGNEQFF
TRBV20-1	CSATGTPNEKLFF
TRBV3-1	CASHPRGAGRDEQFF
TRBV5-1	CASSLAPLAQGYSEQYF
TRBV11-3	CASTISGLNYEQYF
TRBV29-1	CSGGPGADTQYF
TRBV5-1	CASSLQPTSYNEQYF
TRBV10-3	CAISDRRRTGADTQYF
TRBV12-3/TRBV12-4	CASSLWRQGGSYEQYF
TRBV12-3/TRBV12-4	CASTFTQAGGPYEQYF
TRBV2	CASSEGEVEQFF
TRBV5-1	CAGSLVQGGSDTQYF
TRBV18	CASSQTGALNTEAFF
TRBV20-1	CSARSVLTSTDTQYF